These 19 T cell receptor beta chains share one sample of origin, sequenced in a study of cytomegalovirus exposure and HLA in healthy donors. The repertoire was sequenced with immunoSEQ multiplex PCR; TCRdb's copy has only in-frame clones and lacks some. Counted here are about 180,000 clones, 87% occurring once; the ten biggest clones make up 1.4%. Material: PBMCs. These receptors were collected from a woman in her thirties in good health and CMV-seronegative.

The chain recombines TRBV4-2 with TRBJ2-2, with D perhaps TRBD2 (7 bases). V was trimmed by 1 base and J by 3 bases, leaving 12 bases between them. Per the germline V gene, CDR1 is LGHNA and CDR2 is YNFKEQ. The CDR3 has 16 amino acids. The CDR3 bases are TGTGCCAGCAGCCAAGTCGGGGGGCCGGACACCGGGGAGCTGTTTTTT. Its protein product is CASSQVGGPDTGELFF.

Note on this clone: This sample includes further DNA sequences coding for the same CDR3. The rearrangement links TRBV5-1 to TRBJ2-5; TRBD2 matches 7 bases. This CDR3 contains 14 residues. V was pared by 0 bases and J by 5 bases, with 4 bases of the junction left unmatched. Germline loops: CDR1 SGHRS, CDR2 YFSETQ. The CDR3 loop is CASSLGLAVETQYF. The CDR3 nucleotides are TGCGCCAGCAGCTTGGGGCTAGCGGTTGAGACCCAGTACTTC.

This clone was recorded a few times. The chain is built from TRBV10-3 and TRBJ2-1, with TRBD2 matching over 9 bases. Looked up from germline, CDR1 is ENHRY and CDR2 is SYGVKD. J lost 3 bases, V lost 4 bases, and 1 base had no gene match. The CDR3 consists of 14 residues. The CDR3 sequence is CAISASGVYNEQFF. The CDR3, as DNA: TGTGCCATCAGTGCTAGCGGGGTCTACAATGAGCAGTTCTTC.

This clone showed up just once. The chain links TRBV7-5 to TRBJ1-5; no DNA check was done on the table's D call, TRBD1. TRBV7-5 is annotated as a pseudogene. The CDR3 loop spans 13 amino acids. CDR3 loop: CAGPTGVGQPQHF. Written as DNA, the CDR3 is TGTGCCGGACCTACAGGGGTAGGCCAGCCCCAGCATTTT.

The count of this clone is one. The V call is TRBV5-6, the J call TRBJ2-5; D uncertain. Germline CDR1 reads SGHDT; CDR2 reads YYEEEE. Trimming removed 0 bases from V and 4 bases from J, with 13 bases in between. This CDR3 is built from 15 residues. The CDR3 region has the DNA TGTGCCAGCAGCTTGGACCCTCTTTCGAGAGAGACCCAGTACTTC. Translated: CASSLDPLSRETQYF.

J is TRBJ2-5 and V is TRBV9, with TRBD1 matching 7 bases. In germline, CDR1 is SGDLS, CDR2 YYNGEE. This CDR3 contains 14 residues. The ends lost 0 bases at V and 8 bases at J; junction bases unmatched: 7. CDR3 nucleotide sequence: TGTGCCAGCAGCGTAGACAGGGGCCATGGTACCCAGTACTTC. It yields the protein CASSVDRGHGTQYF.

This chain uses TRBV15 with TRBJ2-7; D is uncertain. CDR3 length: 14 amino acids. With 0 bases removed from V and 5 bases from J, the gap between germline ends came to 11 bases. Germline V gene data show CDR1 as LNHNV and CDR2 as YYDKDF (reference sequence). The CDR3 sequence: CATSRDMAFHEQYF. For the CDR3, the DNA is TGTGCCACCAGCAGAGATATGGCCTTCCACGAGCAGTACTTC.

CDR3 protein: CASSAGLRDSGNTIYF. CDR3 DNA sequence: TGTGCCAGCAGCGCGGGACTCCGGGACTCTGGAAACACCATATATTTT. The gene calls are TRBV9 and TRBJ1-3; D is possibly TRBD1 (5 bases). This CDR3 comprises 16 residues. The V gene lost 3 bases and the J gene lost 0 bases, with 13 bases spanning the gap. CDR1 is SGDLS and CDR2 is YYNGEE in the germline V gene. Combining the CDR3 with reference TRBV9 and TRBJ1-3 gives the whole variable domain DSGVTQTPKHLITATGQRVTLRCSPRSGDLSVYWYQQSLDQGLQFLIQYYNGEERAKGNILERFSAQQFPDLHSELNLSSLELGDSALYFCASSAGLRDSGNTIYFGEGSWLTVV.

This sequence joins TRBV5-1 and TRBJ2-1; 16 bases map to TRBD2. Germline loops: CDR1 SGHRS, CDR2 YFSETQ. The V and J ends lost 4 bases and 7 bases, in that order; junction bases with no gene match: 8. The CDR3 contains 17 residues. The CDR3 reads CASSTGLAGGPWNEQFF. DNA for the CDR3: TGCGCCAGCAGCACGGGACTAGCGGGGGGGCCGTGGAATGAGCAGTTCTTC. Using reference TRBV5-1 and TRBJ2-1 for the parts outside the CDR3, the full variable domain is KAGVTQTPRYLIKTRGQQVTLSCSPISGHRSVSWYQQTPGQGLQFLFEYFSETQRNKGNFPGRFSGRQFSNSRSEMNVSTLELGDSALYLCASSTGLAGGPWNEQFFGPGTRLTVL.

The chain carries TRBV5-6 and TRBJ1-3, with 7 nucleotides matching TRBD1. The CDR3 sequence is 15 residues long. Trimming removed 5 bases from V and 0 bases from J; junction bases left unmatched: 5. Germline V CDR1 and CDR2: SGHDT, YYEEEE. In nucleotides, the CDR3 is TGTGCCAGCAGTCCGGGACAGCTCTCTGGAAACACCATATATTTT. Its translation is CASSPGQLSGNTIYF.

The chain couples TRBV7-6 to TRBJ2-7; D possibly corresponds to TRBD2 (6 bases). This CDR3 spans 17 amino acids. Germline CDR1 is SGHVS and CDR2 is FNYEAQ. Trimming left V 3 bases short and J 4 bases short, with 22 bases between. The CDR3 here is CASSFPAGSSGTYEQYF. In DNA, the CDR3 is TGTGCCAGCAGCTTCCCGGCGGGGAGTAGCGGAACGTACGAGCAGTACTTC.

The rearrangement links TRBV4-1 to TRBJ1-1; D possibly corresponds to TRBD1 (5 bases). V was cut by 4 bases and J by 1 base, with 13 bases left in between. CDR1 and CDR2 from the germline V gene are MGHRA and YSYEKL. The length of the CDR3 is 15 residues. The CDR3 coding sequence is TGCGCCAGCAGCCTCCCGACAGCGAGGAACACTGAAGCTTTCTTT. Its protein product is CASSLPTARNTEAFF.

V and J are TRBV11-2 and TRBJ2-2; the match to TRBD1 covers 8 bases. This CDR3 comprises 19 residues. CDR1 and CDR2 from the germline V gene are SGHAT and FQNNGV. V dropped 5 bases and J dropped 8; count of bases not matched to a gene: 22. The CDR3 DNA sequence: TGTGCCAGCAGCCCTTACCCGCCGACAGGGGAGGTGGGAGTGGGGGAGCTGTTTTTT. Its translation: CASSPYPPTGEVGVGELFF.

This rearrangement joins TRBV5-4 to TRBJ2-3, with D tentatively TRBD2 (7 bases). The germline V and J ends were trimmed by 2 bases and 1 base, with 14 bases remaining between them. The CDR3 consists of 16 residues. CDR1 SGHNT and CDR2 YYREEE come from the germline V gene (reference sequence). CDR3 nucleotide sequence: TGTGCCAGCAGCTTCCCCGGGGGGCGAGGCACAGATACGCAGTATTTT. The encoded protein is CASSFPGGRGTDTQYF.

The chain employs TRBV11-2 and TRBJ2-5; 10 positions agree with TRBD2. Trimming took 2 bases from V and 1 from J; bases not matched to a gene: 13. Germline assignment: CDR1 SGHAT and CDR2 FQNNGV. The CDR3 spans 19 residues. The CDR3 region is CASSLTLGVAGGPQETQYF. The DNA of the CDR3 is TGTGCCAGCAGCTTAACCCTTGGGGTAGCGGGGGGTCCCCAAGAGACCCAGTACTTC.

The CDR3 coding sequence is TGCGCCAGCAGGGACACGTTCTCCTACGAGCAGTACTTC. Translation gives CASRDTFSYEQYF. The V call is TRBV10-2, the J call TRBJ2-7; perhaps TRBD1 as D (5 bases). Looked up from germline, CDR1 is WSHSY and CDR2 is SAAADI. The V gene lost 6 bases and the J gene lost 0 bases, with 9 bases spanning the gap. CDR3 length: 13 residues.

The V call is TRBV27, the J call TRBJ1-6, with 9 bases that match TRBD1. CDR1 is MNHEY and CDR2 is SMNVEV in the germline V gene (reference sequence). V gave up 0 bases and J gave up 8 bases; unmatched junction bases: 5. This CDR3 is built from 16 residues. The CDR3 DNA reads TGTGCCAGCAGTTTATCCGGGACAGGGCGGTATTCACCCCTCCACTTT. Translating gives CASSLSGTGRYSPLHF.

This chain links TRBV9 with TRBJ2-3; weak D call: TRBD2 (6 bases). The germline CDR1 and CDR2 sequences are SGDLS and YYNGEE. This CDR3 region has 14 residues. V lost 0 bases to trimming and J lost 6 bases, with 11 bases between them. CDR3 amino acids: CASSVDGLADTQYF. The CDR3 DNA is TGTGCCAGCAGCGTAGATGGGCTAGCGGATACGCAGTATTTT.

The gene calls are TRBV5-5 and TRBJ1-5; D not certain. This CDR3 region has 13 residues. Per germline, CDR1 SGHKS and CDR2 YYEKEE (reference sequence). V was cut by 4 bases and J by 8 bases, with 13 bases left in between. CDR3 residues: CASSPRAAEPQHF. The CDR3 region has the DNA TGTGCCAGCAGCCCCCGGGCAGCGGAGCCCCAGCATTTT.